This T cell receptor beta chain was recovered during a study of blood T cells in healthy people across ages. The sample holds a few counts of this clonotype. A J-beta primer mix and a sample-barcoded 5' primer were used in a second PCR of roughly 6 to 11 cycles. TCRdb used MiXCR to reprocess the 5' RACE reads, holding one entry per CDR3 protein. Of more than 600,000 distinct CDR3 sequences listed, 20% to 30% were seen once; the top ten hold 9.4%. This CDR3 comprises 14 residues. Germline assignment: CDR1 DFQATT and CDR2 SNEGSKA (reference sequence). The V and J ends lost 6 bases and 5 bases, in that order; junction bases with no gene match: 9. These data were also reused for a study on T cells of mothers and their children.

The clonotype comes from a boy aged 10-17 years in good health. V gene TRBV20-1 combines with J gene TRBJ2-7; TRBD2 matches at 11 bases. The sequencing sample was made of blood. The CDR3 DNA reads TGCAGTGCGGACATAGCGGGAGGGTTCCACGAGCAGTACTTC. Encoded protein: CSADIAGGFHEQYF.